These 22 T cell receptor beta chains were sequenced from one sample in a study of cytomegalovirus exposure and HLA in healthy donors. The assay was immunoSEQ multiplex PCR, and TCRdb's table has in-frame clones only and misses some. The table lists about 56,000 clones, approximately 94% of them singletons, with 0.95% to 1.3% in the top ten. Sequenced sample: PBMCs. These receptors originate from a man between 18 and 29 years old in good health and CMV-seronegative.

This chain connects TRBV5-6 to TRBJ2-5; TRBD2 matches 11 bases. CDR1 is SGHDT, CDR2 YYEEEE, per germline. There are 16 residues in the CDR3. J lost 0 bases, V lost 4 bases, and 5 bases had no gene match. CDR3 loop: CASSRPTSGDQETQYF. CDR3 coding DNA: TGTGCCAGCAGCCGCCCGACTAGCGGGGACCAAGAGACCCAGTACTTC.

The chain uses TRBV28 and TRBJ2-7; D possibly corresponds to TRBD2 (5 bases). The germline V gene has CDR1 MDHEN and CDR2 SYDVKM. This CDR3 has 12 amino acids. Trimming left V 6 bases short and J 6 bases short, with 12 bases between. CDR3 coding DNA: TGTGCCAGCAGCTTAAGCCGGGGCGAGCAGTACTTC. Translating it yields CASSLSRGEQYF.

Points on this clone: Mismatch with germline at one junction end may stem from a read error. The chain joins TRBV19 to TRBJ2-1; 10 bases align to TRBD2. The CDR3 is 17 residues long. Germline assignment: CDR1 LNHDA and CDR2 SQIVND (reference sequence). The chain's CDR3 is CASNIAIAGGGYNEQFF. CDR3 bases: TGTGCCAGTAATATAGCCATAGCGGGAGGAGGCTACAATGAGCAGTTCTTC.

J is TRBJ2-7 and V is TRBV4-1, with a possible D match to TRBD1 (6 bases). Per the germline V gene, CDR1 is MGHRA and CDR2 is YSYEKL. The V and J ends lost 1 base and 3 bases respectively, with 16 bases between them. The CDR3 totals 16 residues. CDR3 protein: CASSQGLTGVHYEQYF. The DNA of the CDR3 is TGCGCCAGCAGCCAAGGCCTGACAGGAGTACACTACGAGCAGTACTTC.

CDR3 protein: CASSYSAGSYEQYF. CDR3 nucleotide sequence: TGTGCCAGCAGTTACTCTGCAGGCAGCTACGAGCAGTACTTC. V is TRBV6-5 and J is TRBJ2-7; D is uncertain. CDR3 length: 14 amino acids. Germline V gives CDR1 MNHEY, CDR2 SVGAGI. The V gene lost 0 bases and the J gene lost 3 bases, with 9 bases spanning the gap.

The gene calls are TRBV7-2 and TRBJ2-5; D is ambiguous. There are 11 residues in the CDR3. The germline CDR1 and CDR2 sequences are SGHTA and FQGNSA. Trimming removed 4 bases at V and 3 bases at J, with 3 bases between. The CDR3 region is CASSSKETQYF. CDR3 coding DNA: TGTGCCAGCAGCTCCAAAGAGACCCAGTACTTC.

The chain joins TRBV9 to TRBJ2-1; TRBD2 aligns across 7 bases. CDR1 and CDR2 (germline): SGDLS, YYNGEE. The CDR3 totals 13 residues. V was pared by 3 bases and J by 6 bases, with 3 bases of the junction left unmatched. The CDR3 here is CASSAPSGNEQFF. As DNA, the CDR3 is TGTGCCAGCAGCGCCCCTAGCGGCAATGAGCAGTTCTTC.

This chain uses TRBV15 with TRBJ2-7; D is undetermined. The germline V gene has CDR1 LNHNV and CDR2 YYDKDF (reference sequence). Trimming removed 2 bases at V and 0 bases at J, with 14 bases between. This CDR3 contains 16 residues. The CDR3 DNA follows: TGTGCCACCAGCAGAAAATCCCCTTCGGGCTCCTACGAGCAGTACTTC. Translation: CATSRKSPSGSYEQYF.

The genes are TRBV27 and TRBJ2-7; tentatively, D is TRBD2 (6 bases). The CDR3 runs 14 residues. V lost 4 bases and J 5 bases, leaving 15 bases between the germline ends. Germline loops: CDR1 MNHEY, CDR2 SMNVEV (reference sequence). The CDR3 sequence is CASSSPGSPHEQYF. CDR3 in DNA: TGTGCCAGCAGTTCTCCCGGGAGTCCCCACGAGCAGTACTTC.

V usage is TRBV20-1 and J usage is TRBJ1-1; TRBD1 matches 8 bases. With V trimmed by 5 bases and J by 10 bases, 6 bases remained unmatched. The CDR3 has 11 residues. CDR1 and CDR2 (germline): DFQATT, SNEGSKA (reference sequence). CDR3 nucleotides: TGCAGTGCTTGGACAGGGTTGGGAGCTTTCTTT. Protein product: CSAWTGLGAFF.

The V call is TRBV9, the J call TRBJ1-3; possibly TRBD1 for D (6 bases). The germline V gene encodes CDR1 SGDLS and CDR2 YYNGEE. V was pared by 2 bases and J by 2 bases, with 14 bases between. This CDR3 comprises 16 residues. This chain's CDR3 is CASSVVGGETGNTIYF. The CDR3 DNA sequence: TGTGCCAGCAGCGTGGTAGGGGGGGAAACTGGAAACACCATATATTTT.

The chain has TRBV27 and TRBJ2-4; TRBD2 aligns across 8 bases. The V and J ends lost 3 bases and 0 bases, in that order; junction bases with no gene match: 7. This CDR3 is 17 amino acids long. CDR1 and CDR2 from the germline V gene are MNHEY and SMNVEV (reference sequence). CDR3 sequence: CASSLKASGLAKNIQYF. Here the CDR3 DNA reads TGTGCCAGCAGTTTGAAGGCTAGCGGGCTAGCCAAAAACATTCAGTACTTC.

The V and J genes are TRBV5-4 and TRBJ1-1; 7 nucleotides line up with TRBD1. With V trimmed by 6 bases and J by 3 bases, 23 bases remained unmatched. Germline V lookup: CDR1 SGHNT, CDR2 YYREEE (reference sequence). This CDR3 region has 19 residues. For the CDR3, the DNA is TGTGCCAGCACCCTTACCCCGGATCACAGGGGAGATAGGGACACTGAAGCTTTCTTT. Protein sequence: CASTLTPDHRGDRDTEAFF. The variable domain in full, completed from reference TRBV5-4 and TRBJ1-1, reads ETGVTQSPTHLIKTRGQQVTLRCSSQSGHNTVSWYQQALGQGPQFIFQYYREEENGRGNFPPRFSGLQFPNYSSELNVNALELDDSALYLCASTLTPDHRGDRDTEAFFGQGTRLTVV.

The CDR3 reads CASSSYQDRAETQYF. Here the CDR3 DNA reads TGTGCCAGCAGCTCCTACCAGGACAGGGCAGAGACCCAGTACTTC. The chain uses TRBV7-8 and TRBJ2-5; 8 nucleotides match TRBD1. CDR1 and CDR2 (germline): SGHVS, FQNEAQ. The CDR3 runs 15 residues. The ends lost 4 bases at V and 4 bases at J; junction bases unmatched: 8. The full variable domain, in which reference TRBV7-8 and TRBJ2-5 provide the parts outside the CDR3, is GAGVSQSPRYKVAKRGQDVALRCDPISGHVSLFWYQQALGQGPEFLTYFQNEAQLDKSGLPSDRFFAERPEGSVSTLKIQRTQQEDSAVYLCASSSYQDRAETQYFGPGTRLLVL.

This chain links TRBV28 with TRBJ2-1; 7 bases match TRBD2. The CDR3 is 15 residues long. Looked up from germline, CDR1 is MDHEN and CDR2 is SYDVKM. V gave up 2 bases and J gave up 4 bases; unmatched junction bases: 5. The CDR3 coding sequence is TGTGCCAGCAGTTTACCTAGCGGACCATACAATGAGCAGTTCTTC. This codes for CASSLPSGPYNEQFF.

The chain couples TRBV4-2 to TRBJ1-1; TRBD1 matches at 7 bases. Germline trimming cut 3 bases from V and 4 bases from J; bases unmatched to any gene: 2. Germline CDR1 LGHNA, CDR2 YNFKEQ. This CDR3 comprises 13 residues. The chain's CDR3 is CASSQTGFTEAFF. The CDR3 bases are TGTGCCAGCAGCCAGACAGGGTTCACTGAAGCTTTCTTT.

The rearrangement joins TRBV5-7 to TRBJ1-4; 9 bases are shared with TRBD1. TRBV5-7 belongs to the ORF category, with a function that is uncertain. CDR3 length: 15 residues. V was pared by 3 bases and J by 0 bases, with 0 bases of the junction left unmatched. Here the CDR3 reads CASSWTGATNEKLFF. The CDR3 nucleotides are TGTGCCAGCAGCTGGACAGGGGCAACTAATGAAAAACTGTTTTTT.

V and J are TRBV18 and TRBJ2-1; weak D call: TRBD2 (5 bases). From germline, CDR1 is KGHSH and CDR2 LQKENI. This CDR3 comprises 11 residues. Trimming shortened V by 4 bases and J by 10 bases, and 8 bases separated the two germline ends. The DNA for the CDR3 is TGTGCCAGCTCACTGTCGGGGGAGCAGTTCTTC. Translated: CASSLSGEQFF.

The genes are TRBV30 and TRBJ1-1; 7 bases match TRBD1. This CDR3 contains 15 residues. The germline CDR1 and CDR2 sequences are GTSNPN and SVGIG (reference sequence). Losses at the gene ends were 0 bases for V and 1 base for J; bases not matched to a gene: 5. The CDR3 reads CAWSVRRTGNTEAFF. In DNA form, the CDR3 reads TGTGCCTGGAGTGTACGGAGGACAGGGAACACTGAAGCTTTCTTT. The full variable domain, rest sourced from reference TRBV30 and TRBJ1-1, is SQTIHQWPATLVQPVGSPLSLECTVEGTSNPNLYWYRQAAGRGLQLLFYSVGIGQISSEVPQNLSASRPQDRQFILSSKKLLLSDSGFYLCAWSVRRTGNTEAFFGQGTRLTVV.

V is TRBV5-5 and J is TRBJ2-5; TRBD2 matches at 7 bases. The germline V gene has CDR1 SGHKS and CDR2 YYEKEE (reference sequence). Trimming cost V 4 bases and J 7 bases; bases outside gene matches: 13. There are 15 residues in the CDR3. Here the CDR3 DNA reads TGTGCCAGCAGCGGTGGGACTACCCCCCGCTCGACCCAGTACTTC. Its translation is CASSGGTTPRSTQYF.

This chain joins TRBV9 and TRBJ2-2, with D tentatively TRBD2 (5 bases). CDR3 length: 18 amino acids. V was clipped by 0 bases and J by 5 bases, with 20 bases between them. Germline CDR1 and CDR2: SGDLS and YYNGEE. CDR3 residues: CASSVVPLSGSGTGELFF. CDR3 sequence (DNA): TGTGCCAGCAGCGTAGTCCCCCTCAGCGGTAGTGGGACCGGGGAGCTGTTTTTT.

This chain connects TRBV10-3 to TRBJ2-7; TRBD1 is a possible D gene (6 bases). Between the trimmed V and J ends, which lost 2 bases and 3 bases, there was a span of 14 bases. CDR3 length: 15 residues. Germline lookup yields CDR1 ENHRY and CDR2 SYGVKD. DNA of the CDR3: TGTGCCATCAGTGAGCCTTCGACCAGGGGCTACGAGCAGTACTTC. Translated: CAISEPSTRGYEQYF.